Sequencing of this T cell receptor (beta chain) was carried out in a study of beta chain features in type 1 diabetes. Of the isolated RNA, all was reverse transcribed, and so the sequenced material was expressed TCRB transcripts. TCRdb's copy holds only in-frame clones and misses some; the assay was immunoSEQ multiplex PCR. The table lists around 15,000 clones, more than 65% of them singletons. Overall study findings and caveats: There were fewer insertions and more deletions at the VDJ junctions of type 1 diabetes patients. Type 1 diabetes patients showed a moderate but significant shortening of TCRB CDR3s in all four CD4+ subsets. Researchers reported that naive, central memory and Treg TCRB repertoires appeared more similar in patients than in healthy donors.

V was trimmed by 4 bases and J by 2 bases, leaving 13 bases between them. The CDR3 has 14 residues. The germline gives CDR1 SQVTM, CDR2 ANQGSEA. About this clone itself: Its antigen is not identified.

Post-sort purity exceeded 98% for all sorted populations. The receptor was isolated from a man aged 25-45 years with type 1 diabetes. The sample was Tregs from blood. V is TRBV29-1 and J is TRBJ2-3; D possibly corresponds to TRBD1 (6 bases). The CDR3 protein is CSVGWSGDTDTQYF. Written as DNA, the CDR3 is TGCAGCGTTGGGTGGTCAGGGGACACAGATACGCAGTATTTT.